The clone carrying this T cell receptor beta chain was recorded only once. In the original analysis: Reference gene primers were amplified, and this amplification served to estimate nucleated cell counts. TCRdb's copy holds only in-frame clones and misses some; the assay was immunoSEQ multiplex PCR. For V, J and clone size, that table is used; D and trimming come from the DNA. Here the sample spans some 46,000 clones, over 75% being singletons. This entry comes from a study of blood T cell repertoires in COVID-19. For the study at large: Acute and convalescent COVID-19 specimens originated in the United States, Italy and Spain. Nucleic acid was either cDNA or gDNA, and it came from T cells, B-cell-depleted T cells, or PBMCs.

Germline V lookup: CDR1 LNHDA, CDR2 SQIVND (reference sequence). The V segment lost 4 bases and the J segment 6 bases; nucleotides outside the gene matches: 8. The CDR3 spans 14 residues. V and J are TRBV19 and TRBJ1-2; 7 bases map to TRBD1. Sequences were obtained from peripheral blood. The TCR sequence derives from a woman in her sixties with acute or convalescent COVID-19. The CDR3, as DNA: TGTGCCAGTAGTAGTTTACAGGGGCGAGATGGCTACACCTTC. The encoded protein is CASSSLQGRDGYTF.